A selection of T cell receptor beta chains follows, all from one sample in a study of neurological immune-mediated disorders. A single record per CDR3 protein comes from TCRdb applying MiXCR to the 5' RACE reads. The sample consists of roughly 10,000 distinct CDR3 sequences, 22% of them appearing once. The specimen was CD8+ T cells from blood. The receptors were sampled from a woman aged 35 to 49 with multiple sclerosis. Each CDR3 is given with its conserved first and last residue. The order of the fields is clone size, J gene, D gene, V gene, CDR3 DNA, CDR3 protein. A D gene is named only where the DNA matches it firmly. Size is omitted from some rows. Given values are once, few, many or a class for expanded clones.

many | TRBJ2-7 | - | TRBV6-2/TRBV6-3 | TGTGCCAGCAGTGGCGCGGGGCGGAGAGACGAGCAGTACTTC | CASSGAGRRDEQYF
- | TRBJ2-1 | TRBD2 | TRBV5-1 | TGCGCCAGCAGCTTGGCCCCGGGGGGAAATTTCCCCTACAATGAGCAGTTCTTC | CASSLAPGGNFPYNEQFF
many | TRBJ1-2 | TRBD1 | TRBV2 | TGTGCCAGCAGTGTGCCAGGGGGAGCCTATGGCTACACCTTC | CASSVPGGAYGYTF
many | TRBJ2-2 | TRBD1 | TRBV3-1 | TGTGCCAGCAGCCGAACCCTCCGGGACAGGTGGAACACCGGGGAGCTGTTTTTT | CASSRTLRDRWNTGELFF
- | TRBJ2-5 | - | TRBV29-1 | TGCAGCGTTGTACTAAGTGGAGAGACCCAGTACTTC | CSVVLSGETQYF
- | TRBJ2-6 | - | TRBV27 | TGTGCCAGCAGTTCTCCGGACTCTGGGGCCAACGTCCTGACTTTC | CASSSPDSGANVLTF
many | TRBJ2-5 | TRBD2 | TRBV5-1 | TGCGCCAGCAGTCCTCTGGCGGGGGGGCTTGAGACCCAGTACTTC | CASSPLAGGLETQYF
medium-sized | TRBJ2-3 | - | TRBV9 | TGTGCCAGCTCTGGGGGTGGCGGAAGCACAGATACGCAGTATTTT | CASSGGGGSTDTQYF
many | TRBJ2-7 | - | TRBV15 | TGTGCCACCAGCAGAGAGGAGGGGCCCTCCTACGAGCAGTACTTC | CATSREEGPSYEQYF
medium-sized | TRBJ2-3 | - | TRBV5-5 | TGTGCCAGCAGCGTGAGCACAGATACGCAGTATTTT | CASSVSTDTQYF
medium-sized | TRBJ2-1 | - | TRBV6-4 | TGTGCCAGCAGTGACAACAGCAACAATGAGCAGTTCTTC | CASSDNSNNEQFF
medium-sized | TRBJ1-2 | - | TRBV5-1 | TGCGCCAGCAGCTTTGGGGGAGGCTACACCTTC | CASSFGGGYTF
- | TRBJ2-5 | - | TRBV18 | TGTGCCAGCTCACCACCTGCGAGAGAGACCCAGTACTTC | CASSPPARETQYF
many | TRBJ2-7 | TRBD1 | TRBV6-5 | TGTGCCAGCAGTTCCTTACAGGGGTTTTCCTACGAGCAGTACTTC | CASSSLQGFSYEQYF
many | TRBJ1-2 | - | TRBV5-1 | TGCGCCAGCAGCCTGACAGATAACTATGGCTACACCTTC | CASSLTDNYGYTF
medium-sized | TRBJ2-7 | TRBD2 | TRBV10-3 | TGTGCCATCAGTACGACTAGCGACAGCTCCTACGAGCAGTACTTC | CAISTTSDSSYEQYF
few | TRBJ2-3 | TRBD2 | TRBV12-3/TRBV12-4 | TGTGCCAGCAGTTTCATAGCGGGGGGACCTAATACGCAGTATTTT | CASSFIAGGPNTQYF
medium-sized | TRBJ1-5 | - | TRBV13 | TGTGCCAGCAGCTTAGGGGATCAGCCCCAGCATTTT | CASSLGDQPQHF
many | TRBJ2-7 | - | TRBV9 | TGTGCCAGCAGCCCGGTGGCCGGGGACGGTGACTACGAGCAGTACTTC | CASSPVAGDGDYEQYF
many | TRBJ2-7 | - | TRBV4-1 | TGCGCCAGCAGCTTACAGATTCTCTACGAGCAGTACTTC | CASSLQILYEQYF
- | TRBJ2-7 | TRBD1 | TRBV20-1 | TGCAGTGCTAGCCGAGGCAGGGGGATCTACGAGCAGTACTTC | CSASRGRGIYEQYF
- | TRBJ1-2 | - | TRBV29-1 | TGCAGCGCCGGCATTGGCACTAACTATGGCTACACCTTC | CSAGIGTNYGYTF
medium-sized | TRBJ2-1 | - | TRBV15 | TGTGCCACCAGCCCCGAGGGATACAATGAGCAGTTCTTC | CATSPEGYNEQFF
many | TRBJ1-2 | - | TRBV7-9 | TGTGCCAGCAGACCCGGGGCGAACTATGGCTACACCTTC | CASRPGANYGYTF
- | TRBJ1-3 | - | TRBV20-1 | TGCAGTGCTAGCACTGGGACCATCGCTGGAAACACCATATATTTT | CSASTGTIAGNTIYF
- | TRBJ2-1 | TRBD2 | TRBV29-1 | TGCAGCGTGTATATCGCGGGGGGGCAGTTCTTC | CSVYIAGGQFF
medium-sized | TRBJ1-5 | - | TRBV20-1 | TGCAGTGCTAGAGACTTGACTGATAGCAATCAGCCCCAGCATTTT | CSARDLTDSNQPQHF
- | TRBJ2-7 | TRBD2 | TRBV12-3/TRBV12-4 | TGTGCCAGCAGTTTAGTCGGGGGAGGGTACGAGCAGTACTTC | CASSLVGGGYEQYF
many | TRBJ2-2 | - | TRBV7-9 | TGTGCCAGCAGCTTAACAGGGTCCACCGGGGAGCTGTTTTTT | CASSLTGSTGELFF
medium-sized | TRBJ1-2 | TRBD1 | TRBV20-1 | TGCAGTGCTGAAGACAGGGGGCCGTCTGGCTACACCTTC | CSAEDRGPSGYTF
many | TRBJ1-1 | - | TRBV6-6 | TGTGCCAGCAGTCAGCGATGGGAGGACACTGAAGCTTTCTTT | CASSQRWEDTEAFF
many | TRBJ2-7 | TRBD1 | TRBV11-3 | TGTGCCAGCAGCCTCCGACAGGGTGGTTCCTACGAGCAGTACTTC | CASSLRQGGSYEQYF
- | TRBJ1-4 | - | TRBV11-2 | TGTGCCAGCAGCTTAGAGCTGAGAGCTAATGAAAAACTGTTTTTT | CASSLELRANEKLFF
many | TRBJ1-2 | - | TRBV4-1 | TGCGCCAGCAGCCAAGACTACGAGGCATATGGCTACACCTTC | CASSQDYEAYGYTF
medium-sized | TRBJ1-2 | - | TRBV5-1 | TGCGCCAGCAGCTTGGGTCAGGACTATGGCTACACCTTC | CASSLGQDYGYTF
medium-sized | TRBJ1-1 | - | TRBV20-1 | TGCAGTGCTAGAAGGCCGGACAGAGTCAGCACTGAAGCTTTCTTT | CSARRPDRVSTEAFF
many | TRBJ1-1 | - | TRBV6-6 | TGTGCCAGCAGTTACGGGGCAGGGCTGCGGAACACTGAAGCTTTCTTT | CASSYGAGLRNTEAFF